A single sample gave rise to the 2 T cell receptor beta chains below, sequenced in a study of PD-1 blockade in classical Hodgkin lymphoma. The assay was immunoSEQ multiplex PCR, and TCRdb's table has in-frame clones only and misses some. The sample lists tens of thousands of clones, more than 70% occurring once. Following autologous stem cell transplantation, relapse occurred in every patient, and exposure to brentuximab vedotin varied. The sample here was peripheral blood mononuclear cells (PBMCs), taken at baseline. The source of these receptors is a human donor with classical Hodgkin lymphoma.

V gene TRBV28 combines with J gene TRBJ2-7; 9 bases are a match to TRBD1. V shed 5 bases and J 5 bases; nucleotides not matched to a gene: 7. This CDR3 region has 14 residues. Germline V gene lookup returns CDR1 MDHEN and CDR2 SYDVKM. CDR3 protein: CASSRLDRGDEQYF. The CDR3 nucleotides are TGTGCCAGCAGTCGTCTGGACAGGGGTGACGAGCAGTACTTC.

The chain combines TRBV7-8 with TRBJ1-2; no definite D call. V was clipped by 1 base and J by 4 bases, with 13 bases between them. The CDR3 consists of 15 residues. The germline gives CDR1 SGHVS, CDR2 FQNEAQ. CDR3 amino acids: CASSLGTERFYGYTF. The CDR3 nucleotides read TGTGCCAGCAGCTTAGGGACGGAAAGATTCTATGGCTACACCTTC.